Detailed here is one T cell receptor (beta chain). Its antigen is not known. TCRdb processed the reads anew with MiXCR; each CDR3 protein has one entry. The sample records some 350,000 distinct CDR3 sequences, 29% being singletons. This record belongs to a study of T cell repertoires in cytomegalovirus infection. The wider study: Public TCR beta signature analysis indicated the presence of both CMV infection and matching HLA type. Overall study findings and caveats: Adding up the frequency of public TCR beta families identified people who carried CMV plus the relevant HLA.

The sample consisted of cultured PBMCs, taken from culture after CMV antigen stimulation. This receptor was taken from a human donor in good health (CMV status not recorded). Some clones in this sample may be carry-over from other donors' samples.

CDR3 amino acids: CASSLNYQGLISGNTIYF. The CDR3 DNA is TGTGCCAGCAGCTTAAATTATCAGGGGTTAATCTCTGGAAACACCATATATTTT. V and J are TRBV7-8 and TRBJ1-3; perhaps TRBD1 as D (6 bases). The CDR3 runs 18 residues. V shed 2 bases and J shed 0 bases, with 17 bases lying between them. Germline V lookup: CDR1 SGHVS, CDR2 FQNEAQ.